The 23 T cell receptor beta chains given below trace back to one sample, sequenced in a study of OX40 agonist ivuxolimab in advanced cancers. The protocol was immunoSEQ multiplex PCR, while the TCRdb copy is restricted to in-frame clones and leaves out a portion. This sample has tens of thousands of clones, with around 93% found just once. Sequenced material: CD4+ or CD8+ T cells sorted from blood, taken in a trial of the OX40 agonist ivuxolimab. The receptors originated from an adult with an advanced solid tumor such as melanoma, head and neck, liver or kidney cancer.

A word on this clone: As the CDR3 is not closed by the conserved phenylalanine or tryptophan, this likely results from a read error. The V and J genes are TRBV30 and TRBJ1-5; D unclear. Germline CDR1 GTSNPN, CDR2 SVGIG (reference sequence). The CDR3 runs to 15 residues. V was clipped by 0 bases and J by 3 bases, with 12 bases between them. In DNA form, the CDR3 reads TGTGCCTGGAGTGTAAGTACAGACCTCAATCAGCCCCAGCATCTT. Residues: CAWSVSTDLNQPQHL.

The CDR3 region is CASREGGPYEQYF. DNA for the CDR3: TGTGCCTCCCGGGAGGGGGGGCCCTACGAGCAGTACTTC. The chain recombines TRBV30 with TRBJ2-7, with 8 bases matching TRBD2. V lost 7 bases and J lost 2; bases outside the gene matches: 7. Germline CDR1 is GTSNPN and CDR2 is SVGIG (reference sequence). The CDR3 is 13 residues long.

The genes are TRBV6-6 and TRBJ2-7, with 12 bases fitting TRBD2. The length of the CDR3 is 14 residues. The V gene end was trimmed by 7 bases and the J gene end by 6 bases; junction bases not matched to a gene: 7. Looked up from germline, CDR1 is MNHNY and CDR2 is SVGAGI (reference sequence). The CDR3 sequence is CASTGLAGRREQYF. The CDR3 DNA follows: TGTGCCAGCACCGGACTAGCGGGACGTCGCGAGCAGTACTTC.

This chain links TRBV16 with TRBJ1-2, with unresolved D. With 1 base removed from V and 2 bases from J, the gap between germline ends came to 17 bases. CDR1 and CDR2 (germline): KGHSY, FQNENV. This CDR3 is 17 amino acids long. CDR3 DNA sequence: TGTGCCAGCAGCCAATTCACCGGAGCAGCTGTAAACTATGGCTACACCTTC. It specifies CASSQFTGAAVNYGYTF.

CDR3 protein: CASSLLAEDTQYF. The CDR3 region has the DNA TGTGCCAGCAGTCTACTAGCGGAAGATACGCAGTATTTT. The chain couples TRBV6-4 to TRBJ2-3; TRBD2 matches at 8 bases. Losses at the gene ends were 5 bases for V and 5 bases for J; bases not matched to a gene: 3. Germline V CDR1 and CDR2: MRHNA, SNTAGT. This CDR3 has 13 amino acids.

The genes are TRBV18 and TRBJ2-1; perhaps TRBD2 as D (7 bases). The CDR3 has 16 amino acids. CDR1 and CDR2 from the germline V gene are KGHSH and LQKENI. V shed 1 base and J shed 3 bases, with 13 bases lying between them. CDR3 sequence reads: CASSPLAGALYNEQFF. In DNA, the CDR3 is TGTGCCAGCTCACCACTCGCGGGGGCCCTCTACAATGAGCAGTTCTTC.

The chain joins TRBV6-1 to TRBJ2-1; D is possibly TRBD1 or TRBD2 (5 bases each). The CDR3 consists of 13 residues. Between the trimmed V and J ends, which lost 4 bases and 12 bases, there was a span of 16 bases. Germline-derived CDR1 and CDR2 are MNHNS and SASEGT. The CDR3 sequence is CASSVGWGSTQFF. CDR3 nucleotides: TGTGCCAGCAGTGTAGGCTGGGGGAGTACGCAGTTCTTC.

The CDR3 sequence: CAWSVRNRRGYNSPLHF. CDR3 nucleotide sequence: TGTGCCTGGAGTGTAAGGAACAGACGAGGATATAATTCACCCCTCCACTTT. The chain links TRBV30 to TRBJ1-6; D call uncertain. Per germline, CDR1 GTSNPN and CDR2 SVGIG (reference sequence). This CDR3 spans 17 amino acids. Trimming took 0 bases from V and 4 from J, leaving 16 bases between them.

The chain links TRBV19 to TRBJ2-7; 8 nucleotides align to TRBD1. The trim removed 6 bases at V and 5 bases at J, leaving 9 bases unmatched. The CDR3 has 14 residues. From germline, CDR1 is LNHDA and CDR2 SQIVND (reference sequence). This CDR3 is CASRARGRINEQYF. Here the CDR3 DNA reads TGTGCCAGTAGAGCCAGGGGGCGCATCAACGAGCAGTACTTC.

The CDR3 coding sequence is TGTGCCAGCTCACCATCGCAGGGATCGGATACGCAGTATTTT. It specifies CASSPSQGSDTQYF. The chain is built from TRBV18 and TRBJ2-3, with D possibly being TRBD1 (5 bases). Germline values: CDR1 KGHSH, CDR2 LQKENI. Trimming removed 2 bases at V and 6 bases at J, with 12 bases between. The CDR3 has 14 residues.

The chain is built from TRBV9 and TRBJ2-2; 9 bases align to TRBD2. This CDR3 is built from 17 residues. Germline trimming cut 2 bases from V and 2 bases from J; bases unmatched to any gene: 7. Germline V gene sequence: CDR1 SGDLS, CDR2 YYNGEE. CDR3 bases: TGTGCCAGCAGCGTCCGTAGCGGGGGAATTAACACCGGGGAGCTGTTTTTT. Translation: CASSVRSGGINTGELFF.

This chain links TRBV5-1 with TRBJ1-1; D is perhaps TRBD1 (6 bases). In germline, CDR1 is SGHRS, CDR2 YFSETQ. CDR3 length: 14 residues. V shed 4 bases and J shed 1 base, with 11 bases lying between them. CDR3 coding DNA: TGCGCCAGCAGCACGACAGGACAGAACACTGAAGCTTTCTTT. Amino acids: CASSTTGQNTEAFF. Drawing the rest from reference TRBV5-1 and TRBJ1-1, the complete variable domain is KAGVTQTPRYLIKTRGQQVTLSCSPISGHRSVSWYQQTPGQGLQFLFEYFSETQRNKGNFPGRFSGRQFSNSRSEMNVSTLELGDSALYLCASSTTGQNTEAFFGQGTRLTVV.

The genes are TRBV9 and TRBJ2-2; no firm D call. Germline CDR1 and CDR2: SGDLS and YYNGEE. The V gene lost 5 bases and the J gene lost 4 bases, with 6 bases spanning the gap. The CDR3 loop spans 12 amino acids. CDR3 protein: CASRRGTGELFF. The CDR3 nucleotides read TGTGCCAGCAGGAGAGGCACCGGGGAGCTGTTTTTT.

This sequence joins TRBV11-3 and TRBJ2-7; 16 nucleotides align to TRBD2. The ends lost 6 bases at V and 4 bases at J; junction bases unmatched: 6. This CDR3 region has 16 residues. Per germline, CDR1 SGHNT and CDR2 YENEEA. In DNA form, the CDR3 reads TGTGCCAGCAGTCAGGGACTAGCGGGAGGGCTATACGAGCAGTACTTC. It is translated as CASSQGLAGGLYEQYF.

The CDR3 region is CASSRGGVSNEQFF. The CDR3 nucleotides read TGTGCCAGCAGTCGCGGGGGGGTGTCGAATGAGCAGTTCTTC. The chain is built from TRBV7-9 and TRBJ2-1, with 9 positions matching TRBD2. After removal of 6 bases from V and 7 bases from J, the junction contained 7 bases not matched to a gene. CDR3 length: 14 amino acids. Germline values: CDR1 SEHNR, CDR2 FQNEAQ (reference sequence).

The chain links TRBV14 to TRBJ2-5, with D possibly matching TRBD2 (7 bases). Per germline, CDR1 SGHDN and CDR2 FVKESK. V gave up 4 bases and J gave up 5 bases, with 20 bases separating them. The CDR3 contains 16 residues. CDR3 nucleotides: TGTGCCAGCAGCCTGGGGGGGCTTCGAAGAGCGGAGACCCAGTACTTC. This sequence encodes CASSLGGLRRAETQYF.

This clone was seen a single time. The rearrangement joins TRBV6-1 to TRBJ2-6; D perhaps matches TRBD1 (5 bases). The germline gives CDR1 MNHNS, CDR2 SASEGT. This CDR3 spans 16 amino acids. Trimming cost V 8 bases and J 0 bases, with 14 bases left between them. This CDR3 reads CASGVRVISGANVLTF. The CDR3 DNA sequence: TGTGCCAGCGGTGTCAGGGTTATCTCTGGGGCCAACGTCCTGACTTTC.

The rearrangement uses TRBV5-8 and TRBJ1-1; 7 nucleotides line up with TRBD1. Germline CDR1 SGHTS, CDR2 YDEGEE. The junction had 8 bases not matched to a gene; V was cut back by 4 bases and J by 5 bases. CDR3 size: 14 residues. The CDR3 region is CASSQTYRGTEAFF. The CDR3 DNA reads as TGTGCCAGCAGCCAAACCTACAGGGGAACTGAAGCTTTCTTT.

Regarding this clone: At one of its ends the junction is not consistent with the germline gene, which may arise from a read error. CDR3 nucleotides: TGTGCCACCAGTTTATCGGGACAGGGAGCGGGGGGCTACACCTTC. Translation gives CATSLSGQGAGGYTF. The chain has TRBV28 and TRBJ1-2; TRBD1 matches 9 bases. The CDR3 extends over 15 amino acids. CDR1 is MDHEN, CDR2 SYDVKM, per germline.

This rearrangement joins TRBV11-2 to TRBJ1-3, with a possible D match to TRBD1 (5 bases). This CDR3 is built from 15 residues. Germline V lookup: CDR1 SGHAT, CDR2 FQNNGV. V was trimmed by 1 base and J by 0 bases, leaving 7 bases between them. CDR3 coding DNA: TGTGCCAGCAGCTTAGCTGGGGGCTCTGGAAACACCATATATTTT. Translating gives CASSLAGGSGNTIYF.

V is TRBV2 and J is TRBJ2-6, with a possible D match to TRBD1 (6 bases). This CDR3 has 15 residues. Germline V gene lookup returns CDR1 SNHLY and CDR2 FYNNEI. V was shortened by 6 bases and J by 1 base, with 10 bases between the two germline ends. CDR3 in amino acids: CASRAGESGANVLTF. CDR3 DNA: TGTGCCAGCAGGGCAGGGGAATCTGGGGCCAACGTCCTGACTTTC.

The chain employs TRBV15 and TRBJ2-7; D not certain. The CDR3 length is 15 residues. CDR1 and CDR2 (germline): LNHNV, YYDKDF (reference sequence). The germline V and J ends were trimmed by 1 base and 7 bases, with 17 bases remaining between them. The CDR3 reads CATSRGLSENGEQYF. The CDR3 coding sequence is TGTGCCACCAGCAGAGGGCTATCCGAAAATGGGGAGCAGTACTTC.

The chain employs TRBV30 and TRBJ1-6; 7 nucleotides agree with TRBD1. CDR1 and CDR2 (germline): GTSNPN, SVGIG (reference sequence). There are 17 residues in the CDR3. With 2 bases clipped from V and 0 bases from J, the junction kept 7 bases outside the gene matches. Written as DNA, the CDR3 is TGTGCCTGGAGTCAAGACAGGGCGAGCTCCTATAATTCACCCCTCCACTTT. It yields the protein CAWSQDRASSYNSPLHF.